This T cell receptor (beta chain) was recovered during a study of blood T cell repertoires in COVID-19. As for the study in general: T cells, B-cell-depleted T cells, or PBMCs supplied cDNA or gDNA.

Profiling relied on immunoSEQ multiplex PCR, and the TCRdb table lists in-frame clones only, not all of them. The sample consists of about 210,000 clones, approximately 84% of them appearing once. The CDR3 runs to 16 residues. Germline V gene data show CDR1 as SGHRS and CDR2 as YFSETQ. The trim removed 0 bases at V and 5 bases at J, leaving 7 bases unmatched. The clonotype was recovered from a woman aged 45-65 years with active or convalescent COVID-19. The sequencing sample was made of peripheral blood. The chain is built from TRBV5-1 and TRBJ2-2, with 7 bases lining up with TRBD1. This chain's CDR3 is CASSLVGRGNTGELFF. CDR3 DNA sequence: TGCGCCAGCAGCTTGGTCGGCAGGGGGAATACCGGGGAGCTGTTTTTT.